Presented here are 19 T cell receptor beta chains from one specimen sequenced in a study of technical replicates of blood from a few donors. Profiled with immunoSEQ multiplex PCR; TCRdb holds only in-frame clones, not every one. The profile shows about 14,000 clones, more than 75% of them singletons. What was sequenced was PBMCs. All receptors derive from a human donor in good health.

The V call is TRBV6-1, the J call TRBJ2-5; D is undetermined. Deletions cut 5 bases from V and 6 bases from J, with 7 bases between. There are 11 residues in the CDR3. The V gene's germline CDR1 is MNHNS and CDR2 SASEGT. The CDR3 sequence is CASSFTQTQYF. CDR3 nucleotides: TGTGCCAGCAGTTTTACTCAGACCCAGTACTTC.

The rearrangement uses TRBV10-2 and TRBJ1-1; 8 bases are shared with TRBD1. The CDR3 spans 12 residues. CDR1 and CDR2 (germline): WSHSY, SAAADI. The junction had 6 bases not matched to a gene; V was cut back by 10 bases and J by 5 bases. CDR3: CATGQGGTEAFF. The CDR3 region has the DNA TGCGCCACTGGACAGGGTGGGACTGAAGCTTTCTTT.

This sequence joins TRBV18 and TRBJ2-1; 9 positions match TRBD1. The germline CDR1 and CDR2 sequences are KGHSH and LQKENI. There are 16 residues in the CDR3. J was trimmed by 5 bases and V by 4 bases; bases with no gene match: 9. The CDR3 here is CASSRAMDRGNNEQFF. The DNA of the CDR3 is TGTGCCAGCTCACGCGCCATGGACAGGGGAAACAATGAGCAGTTCTTC. The full variable domain, in which reference TRBV18 and TRBJ2-1 provide the parts outside the CDR3, is NAGVMQNPRHLVRRRGQEARLRCSPMKGHSHVYWYRQLPEEGLKFMVYLQKENIIDESGMPKERFSAEFPKEGPSILRIQQVVRGDSAAYFCASSRAMDRGNNEQFFGPGTRLTVL.

This rearrangement joins TRBV30 to TRBJ2-3, with TRBD1 identical over 9 bases. CDR1 and CDR2 (germline): GTSNPN, SVGIG (reference sequence). CDR3 size: 16 residues. V was clipped by 2 bases and J by 4 bases; unmatched bases: 10. The CDR3 DNA reads as TGTGCCTGGAGTTGGGACAGGGCAGGAATAGCAGATACGCAGTATTTT. It specifies CAWSWDRAGIADTQYF.

The rearrangement uses TRBV5-1 and TRBJ2-7; D may be TRBD2 (6 bases). Trimming shortened V by 4 bases and J by 3 bases, and 17 bases separated the two germline ends. The CDR3 has 15 residues. From germline, CDR1 is SGHRS and CDR2 YFSETQ. The CDR3 loop reads CASSRLDKLSYEQYF. DNA for the CDR3: TGCGCCAGCAGCCGACTAGATAAATTGAGCTACGAGCAGTACTTC.

The sample holds one count of this clone. The chain combines TRBV6-5 with TRBJ2-6; 8 bases match TRBD2. The CDR3 sequence is 16 residues long. Looked up from germline, CDR1 is MNHEY and CDR2 is SVGAGI. Unmatched junction bases numbered 4, after V lost 3 bases and J lost 3 bases. The CDR3 DNA reads TGTGCCAGCAGTTATTCGGGGGGGCTTGGGGCCAACGTCCTGACTTTC. This encodes CASSYSGGLGANVLTF.

The V and J genes are TRBV4-2 and TRBJ2-7, with TRBD2 identical over 7 bases. CDR1 LGHNA and CDR2 YNFKEQ come from the germline V gene. The CDR3 sequence is 14 residues long. Unmatched junction bases numbered 7, after V lost 8 bases and J lost 0 bases. CDR3 region: CASAPSGGSYEQYF. In nucleotides, the CDR3 is TGTGCCAGCGCCCCTAGCGGCGGCTCCTACGAGCAGTACTTC.

The chain employs TRBV5-4 and TRBJ1-4; 10 bases line up with TRBD1. CDR1 is SGHNT and CDR2 is YYREEE in the germline V gene (reference sequence). V gave up 6 bases and J gave up 2 bases; unmatched junction bases: 7. The CDR3 consists of 16 residues. The CDR3 loop is CASKSGTGDTNEKLFF. In DNA form, the CDR3 reads TGTGCCAGCAAGTCAGGGACAGGGGACACTAATGAAAAACTGTTTTTT.

This rearrangement joins TRBV5-4 to TRBJ1-1; 12 bases are shared with TRBD1. Germline trimming cut 3 bases from V and 7 bases from J; bases unmatched to any gene: 4. Germline V lookup: CDR1 SGHNT, CDR2 YYREEE (reference sequence). The CDR3 spans 14 residues. CDR3 amino acids: CASSWDRGQGEAFF. The DNA of the CDR3 is TGTGCCAGCAGCTGGGACAGGGGGCAGGGTGAAGCTTTCTTT.

The chain uses TRBV7-8 and TRBJ2-5, with 11 bases that match TRBD2. Germline-derived CDR1 and CDR2 are SGHVS and FQNEAQ. The trim removed 1 base at V and 2 bases at J, leaving 3 bases unmatched. The CDR3 sequence is 16 residues long. DNA of the CDR3: TGTGCCAGCAGCTTAGTACTAGCGGGAGTACAAGAGACCCAGTACTTC. It is translated as CASSLVLAGVQETQYF.

This clone occurred a few times. The chain joins TRBV29-1 to TRBJ2-7; 9 positions agree with TRBD1. Germline-derived CDR1 and CDR2 are SQVTM and ANQGSEA. The CDR3 is 13 residues long. V shed 3 bases, J shed 6 bases, and the junction held 6 bases outside the gene matches. DNA for the CDR3: TGCAGCGTTGAGGAGGGACAGGGAGGCGAGCAGTACTTC. Translated, it gives CSVEEGQGGEQYF.

The V gene is TRBV2, the J gene TRBJ2-2; D is possibly TRBD2 (6 bases). The CDR3 spans 14 residues. Germline V gives CDR1 SNHLY, CDR2 FYNNEI. V lost 6 bases and J lost 1, with 9 bases in between. The CDR3 loop is CASRGSGNTGELFF. The CDR3 DNA follows: TGTGCCAGCAGAGGTAGCGGGAACACCGGGGAGCTGTTTTTT.

This sequence joins TRBV27 and TRBJ2-5; TRBD2 matches 11 bases. This CDR3 has 17 residues. After removal of 7 bases from V and 5 bases from J, the junction contained 15 bases not matched to a gene. Looked up from germline, CDR1 is MNHEY and CDR2 is SMNVEV (reference sequence). CDR3 loop: CASTSLTSGTLRETQYF. In DNA, the CDR3 is TGTGCCAGCACCAGCCTGACTAGCGGGACCCTTCGGGAGACCCAGTACTTC.

The chain links TRBV2 to TRBJ2-4, with a weak D call TRBD1 (6 bases). The germline V gene encodes CDR1 SNHLY and CDR2 FYNNEI. Trimming took 5 bases from V and 8 from J, leaving 13 bases between them. CDR3 size: 13 residues. CDR3 DNA sequence: TGTGCCAGCAGTTTGGACAGCGTGGACATTCAGTACTTC. Protein sequence: CASSLDSVDIQYF.

Here the CDR3 reads CASSLGASGETDTQYF. The CDR3 DNA is TGCGCCAGCAGCTTAGGGGCTAGCGGGGAAACAGATACGCAGTATTTT. The chain employs TRBV5-1 and TRBJ2-3; 9 nucleotides agree with TRBD2. The CDR3 covers 16 residues. The V segment lost 2 bases and the J segment 3 bases; nucleotides outside the gene matches: 7. Germline CDR1 SGHRS, CDR2 YFSETQ. Based on the CDR3 plus reference TRBV5-1 and TRBJ2-3, the full variable domain is KAGVTQTPRYLIKTRGQQVTLSCSPISGHRSVSWYQQTPGQGLQFLFEYFSETQRNKGNFPGRFSGRQFSNSRSEMNVSTLELGDSALYLCASSLGASGETDTQYFGPGTRLTVL.

V is TRBV6-1 and J is TRBJ1-1; D is perhaps TRBD1 (5 bases). Trimming took 3 bases from V and 3 from J, leaving 8 bases between them. In germline, CDR1 is MNHNS, CDR2 SASEGT. The length of the CDR3 is 13 residues. Here the CDR3 reads CASSEGGDTEAFF. In nucleotides, the CDR3 is TGTGCCAGCAGTGAGGGGGGGGACACTGAAGCTTTCTTT.

V usage is TRBV28 and J usage is TRBJ2-3; D may be TRBD1 (6 bases). The CDR3 has 13 amino acids. CDR1 MDHEN and CDR2 SYDVKM come from the germline V gene. Deletions cut 5 bases from V and 9 bases from J, with 15 bases between. CDR3 DNA: TGTGCCAGCAGTCCCACAGGGATCGAAACGCAGTATTTT. It encodes CASSPTGIETQYF.

Worth noting for this clone: The same CDR3 can be traced to other DNA sequences in this sample. The chain employs TRBV19 and TRBJ2-1; a weak D match, TRBD2 (5 bases). Germline V gives CDR1 LNHDA, CDR2 SQIVND (reference sequence). There are 17 residues in the CDR3. The V gene lost 0 bases and the J gene lost 0 bases, with 12 bases spanning the gap. CDR3 sequence (DNA): TGTGCCAGTAGTATAGACCTAGCTTCGGGCTCCTACAATGAGCAGTTCTTC. Its translation: CASSIDLASGSYNEQFF.

This clone has a single count. The V call is TRBV5-1, the J call TRBJ2-1, with 7 nucleotides matching TRBD1. Per germline, CDR1 SGHRS and CDR2 YFSETQ. V was clipped by 6 bases and J by 5 bases; unmatched bases: 11. CDR3 size: 15 residues. The CDR3 DNA reads TGCGCCAGCAACAAAGAGGACAGGCGGAACAATGAGCAGTTCTTC. This codes for CASNKEDRRNNEQFF.